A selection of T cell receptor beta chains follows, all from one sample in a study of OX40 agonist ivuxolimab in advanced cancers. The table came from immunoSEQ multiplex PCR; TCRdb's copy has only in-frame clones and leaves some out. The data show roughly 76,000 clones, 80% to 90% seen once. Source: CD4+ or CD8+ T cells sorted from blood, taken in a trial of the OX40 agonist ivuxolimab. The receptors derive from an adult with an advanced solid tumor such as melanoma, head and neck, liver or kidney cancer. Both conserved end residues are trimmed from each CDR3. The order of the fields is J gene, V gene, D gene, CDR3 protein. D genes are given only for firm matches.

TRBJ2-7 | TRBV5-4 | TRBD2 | ASSLVAGEPDEQY
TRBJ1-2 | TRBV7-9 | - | ASSSTAPYGYT
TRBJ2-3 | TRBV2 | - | ASELERRDTQY
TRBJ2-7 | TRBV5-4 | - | ASSLMDRRGEQY
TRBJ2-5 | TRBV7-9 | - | ASSFSGAQETQY
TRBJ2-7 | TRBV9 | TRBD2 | ASSEGTSGNYEQY
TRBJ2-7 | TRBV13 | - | ASSSRREPDFSGYEQY
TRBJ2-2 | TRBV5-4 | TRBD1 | ASSLGQGATGELF
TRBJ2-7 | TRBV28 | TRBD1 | ASSRLTGGYEQY
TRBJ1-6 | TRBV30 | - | AWSGGSGSPLH
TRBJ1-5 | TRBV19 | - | ASSIQEGRNQPQH
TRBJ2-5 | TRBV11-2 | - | ASSLAGAETQY
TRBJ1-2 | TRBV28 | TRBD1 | ASSLFLTGYGYT
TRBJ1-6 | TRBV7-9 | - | ASSLGSPLH
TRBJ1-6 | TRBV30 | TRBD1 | AWRLGTGENSPLH
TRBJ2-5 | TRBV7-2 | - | ASSSAGSQY
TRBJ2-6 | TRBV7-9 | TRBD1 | ASSPTPGQGGGANVLT
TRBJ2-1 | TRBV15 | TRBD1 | ATSDPGQGASDEQF
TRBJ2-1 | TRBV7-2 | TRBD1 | ASSLRGTGVRNEQF
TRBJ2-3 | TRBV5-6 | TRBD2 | ASSLRLAGSTDTQY
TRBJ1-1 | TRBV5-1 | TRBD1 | ASSSTGGHTEAF
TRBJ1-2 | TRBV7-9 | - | ASSPPWQEPNYGYT
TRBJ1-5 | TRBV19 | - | ASLPREGPQQSAQH
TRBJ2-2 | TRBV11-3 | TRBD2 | ASSFGSGRDRESTGELF
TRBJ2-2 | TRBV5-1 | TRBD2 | ASSLKGLAGGPNTGELF
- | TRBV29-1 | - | SVGHLGAQKYEQY
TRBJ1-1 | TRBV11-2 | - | ASSLSSGNTEAF
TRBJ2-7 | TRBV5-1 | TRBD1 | ASSLVGTGRPYEQY
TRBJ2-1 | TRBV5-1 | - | ASSLEAPSDYNEQF
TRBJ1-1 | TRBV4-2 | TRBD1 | ASSQARQGRTEAF
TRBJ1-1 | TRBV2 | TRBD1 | ASSDLAGGFGTEAF
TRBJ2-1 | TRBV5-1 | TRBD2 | ASSFSGGDYNEQF
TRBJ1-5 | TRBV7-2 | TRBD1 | ASSLSPYRGRNQPQH
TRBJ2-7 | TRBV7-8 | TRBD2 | ASSLGLADPGQY
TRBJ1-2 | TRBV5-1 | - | ASSPDGNYGYT